These 7 T cell receptor beta chains share one sample of origin, sequenced in a study of shared clonotypes between healthy human individuals. Libraries were prepared by immunoSEQ multiplex PCR; TCRdb keeps only in-frame clonotypes and omits some of them. This repertoire shows roughly 2.6 million clones, around nine tenths found once; its top ten account for around 0.15%. What was sequenced was naive CD4+ T cells sorted from blood. Described subset: CD45RA+ positively selected. The receptors originated from a man aged 18 to 30 in good health.

The chain carries TRBV5-4 and TRBJ2-7; TRBD2 agrees at 9 bases. The CDR3 consists of 15 residues. V trimming: 6 bases; J trimming: 5 bases; junction bases outside the gene matches: 12. In germline, CDR1 is SGHNT, CDR2 YYREEE (reference sequence). CDR3 amino acids: CASTLSGGRDHEQYF. Here the CDR3 DNA reads TGTGCCAGCACTCTGTCTGGCGGGAGGGACCACGAGCAGTACTTC.

The chain employs TRBV5-4 and TRBJ1-1; D gene uncertain. Trimming cost V 2 bases and J 3 bases, with 5 bases left between them. The CDR3 sequence is 12 residues long. Germline CDR1 and CDR2: SGHNT and YYREEE (reference sequence). Written as DNA, the CDR3 is TGTGCCAGCAGCTTAGACCACACTGAAGCTTTCTTT. Protein sequence: CASSLDHTEAFF.

With respect to this clone: The sample contains more than one DNA sequence encoding this CDR3. The chain is built from TRBV5-1 and TRBJ2-1, with D perhaps TRBD2 (5 bases). Per germline, CDR1 SGHRS and CDR2 YFSETQ. CDR3 length: 15 amino acids. Trimming removed 0 bases from V and 1 base from J, with 8 bases in between. In nucleotides, the CDR3 is TGCGCCAGCAGCTTGGCCTTAGCGTCCTACAATGAGCAGTTCTTC. Translated, it gives CASSLALASYNEQFF.

This clone was seen only a few times. V and J are TRBV5-1 and TRBJ2-7; no clear D gene. Germline assignment: CDR1 SGHRS and CDR2 YFSETQ. The germline V and J ends were trimmed by 2 bases and 4 bases, with 13 bases remaining between them. The CDR3 is made up of 14 amino acids. The CDR3 nucleotides read TGCGCCAGCAGCTTAGGGCGGTGGGGTTACGAGCAGTACTTC. As protein: CASSLGRWGYEQYF. Full variable domain (outside the CDR3, taken from reference TRBV5-1 and TRBJ2-7): KAGVTQTPRYLIKTRGQQVTLSCSPISGHRSVSWYQQTPGQGLQFLFEYFSETQRNKGNFPGRFSGRQFSNSRSEMNVSTLELGDSALYLCASSLGRWGYEQYFGPGTRLTVT.

The V and J genes are TRBV4-3 and TRBJ1-2; D is possibly TRBD1 (5 bases). The CDR3 is 13 residues long. Trimming removed 0 bases from V and 8 bases from J, with 10 bases in between. Germline CDR1 reads LGHNA; CDR2 reads YSLEER. CDR3 coding DNA: TGCGCCAGCAGCCAAGAGATGGGGCTGGGCTACACCTTC. Its protein is CASSQEMGLGYTF.

V gene TRBV30 combines with J gene TRBJ2-5; the D gene could be TRBD1 or TRBD2 (5 bases each). With 0 bases removed from V and 5 bases from J, the gap between germline ends came to 19 bases. Germline-derived CDR1 and CDR2 are GTSNPN and SVGIG (reference sequence). The CDR3 sequence is 16 residues long. The CDR3 sequence is CAWSVGVSPGRETQYF. CDR3 sequence (DNA): TGTGCCTGGAGTGTGGGGGTTTCGCCAGGGCGGGAGACCCAGTACTTC. Using reference TRBV30 and TRBJ2-5 for the parts outside the CDR3, the full variable domain is SQTIHQWPATLVQPVGSPLSLECTVEGTSNPNLYWYRQAAGRGLQLLFYSVGIGQISSEVPQNLSASRPQDRQFILSSKKLLLSDSGFYLCAWSVGVSPGRETQYFGPGTRLLVL.

The CDR3 is CASSLAPATNEKLFF. The CDR3 DNA sequence: TGTGCCAGCAGCTTAGCCCCTGCAACTAATGAAAAACTGTTTTTT. The chain recombines TRBV7-9 with TRBJ1-4; D unclear. The CDR3 extends over 15 amino acids. The germline V gene has CDR1 SEHNR and CDR2 FQNEAQ (reference sequence). Trimming pared 0 bases from V and 0 bases from J, leaving 5 bases between.